This TCR beta chain emerged from a study of shared clonotypes between healthy human individuals. General study results and limits: Researchers sampled only blood; tissue repertoires likely differ. Generally, estimated richness proved larger in naive subsets than it did in memory subsets. For naive CD4 cells, 5% to 6.5% of clonotypes were shared across a few donors.

Trimming left V 4 bases short and J 2 bases short, with 18 bases between. This CDR3 comprises 16 residues. CDR1 is MGHRA and CDR2 is YSYEKL in the germline V gene. The assay was immunoSEQ multiplex PCR, and TCRdb's table has in-frame clones only and misses some. The sample carries approximately 530,000 clones, roughly 95% recorded once. In regard to this clone: Its target is not known.

Source material: naive CD4+ T cells sorted from blood. Subset given: CD45RA+ positively selected. The chain uses TRBV4-1 and TRBJ2-7, with D perhaps TRBD1 or TRBD2 (5 bases each). This receptor was taken from a woman between 25 and 40 years old in good health. CDR3 coding DNA: TGCGCCAGCAGCCCACAACCGTGGGACCGGGCCTACGAGCAGTACTTC. Translation: CASSPQPWDRAYEQYF.